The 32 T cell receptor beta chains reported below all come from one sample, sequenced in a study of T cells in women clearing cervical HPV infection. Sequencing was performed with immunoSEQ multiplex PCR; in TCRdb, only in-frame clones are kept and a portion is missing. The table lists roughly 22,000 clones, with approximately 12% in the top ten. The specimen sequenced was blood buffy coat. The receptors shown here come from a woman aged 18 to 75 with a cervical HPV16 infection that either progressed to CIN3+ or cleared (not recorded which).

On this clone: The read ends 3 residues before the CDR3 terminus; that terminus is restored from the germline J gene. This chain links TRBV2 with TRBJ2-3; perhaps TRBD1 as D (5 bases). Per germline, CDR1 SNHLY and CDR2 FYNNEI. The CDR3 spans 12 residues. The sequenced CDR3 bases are TGTGCCACTAGGGGCCGCGGAGAGACG. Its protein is CATRGRGET. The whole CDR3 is CATRGRGETQYF.

CDR3 DNA (partial): TGTGCCAGCATTTCTAGCGGGGGTAAGGGCGAG. It encodes CASISSGGKGE. The full CDR3 sequence reads CASISSGGKGEQYF. This chain uses TRBV2 with TRBJ2-7, with 10 bases aligning to TRBD2. The CDR3 extends 3 residues past the end of the read, so its final part is completed from the germline J gene. The CDR3 totals 14 residues. V was pared by 7 bases and J by 6 bases, with 9 bases of the junction left unmatched. Germline V gives CDR1 SNHLY, CDR2 FYNNEI. The variable domain in full, completed from reference TRBV2 and TRBJ2-7, reads EPEVTQTPSHQVTQMGQEVILRCVPISNHLYFYWYRQILGQKVEFLVSFYNNEISEKSEIFDDQFSVERPDGSNFTLKIRSTKLEDSAMYFCASISSGGKGEQYFGPGTRLTVT.

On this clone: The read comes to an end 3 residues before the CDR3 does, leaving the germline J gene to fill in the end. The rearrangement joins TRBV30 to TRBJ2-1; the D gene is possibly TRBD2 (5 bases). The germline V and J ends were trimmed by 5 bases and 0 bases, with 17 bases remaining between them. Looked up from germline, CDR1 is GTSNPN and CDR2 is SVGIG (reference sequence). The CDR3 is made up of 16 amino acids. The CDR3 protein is CAWVLKDSRSYNEQFF. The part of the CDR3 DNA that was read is TGTGCCTGGGTGCTCAAGGACTCTCGCTCCTACAATGAG.

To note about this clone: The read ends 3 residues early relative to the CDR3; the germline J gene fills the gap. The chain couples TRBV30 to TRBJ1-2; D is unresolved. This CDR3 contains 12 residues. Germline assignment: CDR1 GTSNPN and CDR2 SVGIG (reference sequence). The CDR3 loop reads CAWSISTDTYTF. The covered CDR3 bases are TGTGCCTGGAGTATCAGCACAGATACC.

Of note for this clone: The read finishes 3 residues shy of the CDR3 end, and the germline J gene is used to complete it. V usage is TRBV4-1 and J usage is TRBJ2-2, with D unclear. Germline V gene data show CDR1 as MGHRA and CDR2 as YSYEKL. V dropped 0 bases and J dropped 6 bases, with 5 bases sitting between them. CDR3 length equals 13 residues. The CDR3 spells CASSQDLAGELFF. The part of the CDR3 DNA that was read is TGCGCCAGCAGCCAAGATCTAGCCGGGGAG.

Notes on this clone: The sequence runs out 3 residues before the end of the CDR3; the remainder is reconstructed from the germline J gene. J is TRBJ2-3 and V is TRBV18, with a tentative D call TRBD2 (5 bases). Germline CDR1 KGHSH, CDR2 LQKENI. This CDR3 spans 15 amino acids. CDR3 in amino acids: CASSPSLGGEETQYF. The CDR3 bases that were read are TGTGCCAGCTCACCCTCACTAGGTGGGGAAGAGACG.

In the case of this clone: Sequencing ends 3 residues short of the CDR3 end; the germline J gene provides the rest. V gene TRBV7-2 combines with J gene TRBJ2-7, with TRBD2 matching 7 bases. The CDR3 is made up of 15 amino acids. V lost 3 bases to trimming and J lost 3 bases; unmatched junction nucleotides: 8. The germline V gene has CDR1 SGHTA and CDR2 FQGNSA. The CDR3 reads CASSFSSGANYEQYF. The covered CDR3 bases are TGTGCCAGCAGCTTCTCTAGCGGTGCGAACTACGAG.

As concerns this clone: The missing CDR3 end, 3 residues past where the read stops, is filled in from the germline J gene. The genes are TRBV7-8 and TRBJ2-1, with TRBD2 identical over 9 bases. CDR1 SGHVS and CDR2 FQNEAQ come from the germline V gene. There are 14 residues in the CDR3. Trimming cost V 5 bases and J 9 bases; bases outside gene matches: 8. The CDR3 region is CASSVPSGVGEQFF. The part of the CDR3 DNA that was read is TGTGCCAGCAGCGTCCCTAGCGGGGTGGGTGAG.

This CDR3 is CASSPETGEAFF. The CDR3 DNA, read in part, is TGCGCCAGCAGCCCGGAGACAGGGGAA. The genes are TRBV5-1 and TRBJ1-1, with 7 bases lining up with TRBD1. The sequenced fragment ends 3 residues before the CDR3 boundary, so the rest is inferred from the germline J gene. Germline V gene sequence: CDR1 SGHRS, CDR2 YFSETQ. The CDR3 has 12 amino acids.

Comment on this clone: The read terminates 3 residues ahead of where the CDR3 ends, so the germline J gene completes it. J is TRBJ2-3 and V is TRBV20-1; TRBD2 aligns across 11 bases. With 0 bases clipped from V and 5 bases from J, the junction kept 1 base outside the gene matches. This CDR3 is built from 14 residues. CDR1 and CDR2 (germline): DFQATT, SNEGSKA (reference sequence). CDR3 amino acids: CSARDLAGGDTQYF. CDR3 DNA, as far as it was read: TGCAGTGCTAGAGATCTAGCGGGGGGAGATACG.

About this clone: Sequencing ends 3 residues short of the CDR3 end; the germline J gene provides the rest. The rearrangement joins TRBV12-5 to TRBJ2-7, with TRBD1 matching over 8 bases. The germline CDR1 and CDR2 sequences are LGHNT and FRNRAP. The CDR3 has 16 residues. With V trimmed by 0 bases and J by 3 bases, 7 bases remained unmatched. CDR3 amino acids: CASGLVRIGQGYEQYF. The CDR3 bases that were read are TGTGCTAGTGGTTTGGTACGTATCGGACAGGGCTACGAG.

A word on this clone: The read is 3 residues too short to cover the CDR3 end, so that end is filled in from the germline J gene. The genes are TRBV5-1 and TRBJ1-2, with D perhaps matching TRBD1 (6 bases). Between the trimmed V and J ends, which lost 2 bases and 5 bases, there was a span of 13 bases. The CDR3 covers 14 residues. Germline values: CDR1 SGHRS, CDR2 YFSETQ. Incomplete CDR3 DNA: TGCGCCAGCAGCTTAACTGGGACATCTTATGGC. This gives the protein CASSLTGTSYG. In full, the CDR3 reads CASSLTGTSYGYTF.

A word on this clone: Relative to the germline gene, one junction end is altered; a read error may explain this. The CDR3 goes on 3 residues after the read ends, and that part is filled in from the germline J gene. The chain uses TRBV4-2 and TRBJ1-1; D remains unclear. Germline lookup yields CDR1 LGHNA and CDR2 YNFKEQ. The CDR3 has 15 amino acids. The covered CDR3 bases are TGCGCCAGCAGCCAACCACATACGGGGAGCACTGAA. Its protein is CASSQPHTGSTE. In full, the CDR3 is CASSQPHTGSTEAFF.

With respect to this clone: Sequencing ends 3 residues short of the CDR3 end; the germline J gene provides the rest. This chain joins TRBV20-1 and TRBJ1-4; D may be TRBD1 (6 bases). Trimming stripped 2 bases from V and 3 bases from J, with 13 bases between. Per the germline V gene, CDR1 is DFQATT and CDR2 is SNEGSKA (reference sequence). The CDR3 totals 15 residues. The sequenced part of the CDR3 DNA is TGCAGTGCTAGAATCACGGGGGGCCCTAATGAAAAA. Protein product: CSARITGGPNEK. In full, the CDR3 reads CSARITGGPNEKLFF.

The CDR3 DNA, read in part, is TGTGCCTGGAGTGGCCACAGGGGAGGAGCCTACGAC. This codes for CAWSGHRGGAYD. The complete CDR3 protein is CAWSGHRGGAYDYTF. This chain uses TRBV30 with TRBJ1-2, with 7 bases identical to TRBD1. From the germline J gene comes the end of the CDR3, since the read stops 3 residues before it. Germline loops: CDR1 GTSNPN, CDR2 SVGIG (reference sequence). This CDR3 has 15 amino acids.

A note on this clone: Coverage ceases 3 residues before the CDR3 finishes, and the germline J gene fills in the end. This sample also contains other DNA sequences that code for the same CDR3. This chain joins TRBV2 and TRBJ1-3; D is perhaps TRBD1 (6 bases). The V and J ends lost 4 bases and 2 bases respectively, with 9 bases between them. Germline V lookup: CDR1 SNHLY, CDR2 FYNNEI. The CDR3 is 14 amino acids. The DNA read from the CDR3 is TGTGCCAGCAGTGCGAGACAGGCTGGAAACACC. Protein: CASSARQAGNT. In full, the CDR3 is CASSARQAGNTIYF.

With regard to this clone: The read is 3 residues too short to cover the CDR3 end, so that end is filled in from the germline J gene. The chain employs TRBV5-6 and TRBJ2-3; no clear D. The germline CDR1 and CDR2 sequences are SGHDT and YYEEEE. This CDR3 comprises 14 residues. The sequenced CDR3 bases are TGTGCCAGCAGCTTACAGCAAACTCAAGAGACG. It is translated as CASSLQQTQET. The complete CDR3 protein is CASSLQQTQETQYF.

CDR3 loop: CASDTGARGSPLFF. The part of the CDR3 DNA that was read is TGTGCCAGCGACACGGGGGCCAGGGGGTCACCA. The chain employs TRBV30 and TRBJ1-4; 7 nucleotides agree with TRBD1. The read is 3 residues too short to cover the CDR3 end, so that end is filled in from the germline J gene. Germline CDR1 and CDR2: GTSNPN and SVGIG (reference sequence). CDR3 size: 14 residues.

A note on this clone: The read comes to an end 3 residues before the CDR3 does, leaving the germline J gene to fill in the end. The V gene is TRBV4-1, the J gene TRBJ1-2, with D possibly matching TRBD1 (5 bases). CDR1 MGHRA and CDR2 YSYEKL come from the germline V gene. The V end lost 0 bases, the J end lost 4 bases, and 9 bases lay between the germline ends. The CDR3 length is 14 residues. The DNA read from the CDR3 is TGCGCCAGCAGCCAAGAAGGGGCCGGCTATGGC. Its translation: CASSQEGAGYG. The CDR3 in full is CASSQEGAGYGYTF.

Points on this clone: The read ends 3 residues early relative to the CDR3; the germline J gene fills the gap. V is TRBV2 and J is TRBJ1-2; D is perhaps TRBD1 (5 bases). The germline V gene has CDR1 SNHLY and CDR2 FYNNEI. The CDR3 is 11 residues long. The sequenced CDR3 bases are TGTGCCAGCAGTGTGCGGGGCAGC. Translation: CASSVRGS. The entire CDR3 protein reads CASSVRGSYTF. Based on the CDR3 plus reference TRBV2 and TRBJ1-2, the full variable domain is EPEVTQTPSHQVTQMGQEVILRCVPISNHLYFYWYRQILGQKVEFLVSFYNNEISEKSEIFDDQFSVERPDGSNFTLKIRSTKLEDSAMYFCASSVRGSYTFGSGTRLTVV.

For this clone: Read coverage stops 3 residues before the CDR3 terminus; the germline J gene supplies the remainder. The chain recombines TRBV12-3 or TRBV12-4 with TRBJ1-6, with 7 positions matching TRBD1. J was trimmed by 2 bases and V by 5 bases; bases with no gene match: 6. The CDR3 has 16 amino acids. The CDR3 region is CASSPGGSAYNSPLHF. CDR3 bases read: TGTGCCAGCAGTCCAGGGGGTAGCGCCTATAATTCACCC.

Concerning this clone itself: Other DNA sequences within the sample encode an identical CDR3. The CDR3 spells CASSSRRGLGNEQFF. The sequenced part of the CDR3 DNA is TGTGCCAGCTCTTCCCGGAGGGGACTGGGGAATGAG. The V and J genes are TRBV2 and TRBJ2-1; perhaps TRBD2 as D (6 bases). The read halts 3 residues ahead of the CDR3 end, with the missing end drawn from the germline J gene. CDR1 is SNHLY, CDR2 FYNNEI, per germline. CDR3 length: 15 amino acids. Trimming stripped 8 bases from V and 7 bases from J, with 21 bases between.

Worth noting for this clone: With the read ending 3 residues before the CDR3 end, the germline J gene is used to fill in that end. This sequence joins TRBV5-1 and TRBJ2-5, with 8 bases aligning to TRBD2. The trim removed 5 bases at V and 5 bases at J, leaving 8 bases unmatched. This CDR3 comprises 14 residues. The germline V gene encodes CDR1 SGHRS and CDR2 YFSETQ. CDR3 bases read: TGCGCCAGCAGACCCGGGACTAGTGGGGAGACC. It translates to CASRPGTSGET. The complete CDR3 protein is CASRPGTSGETQYF.

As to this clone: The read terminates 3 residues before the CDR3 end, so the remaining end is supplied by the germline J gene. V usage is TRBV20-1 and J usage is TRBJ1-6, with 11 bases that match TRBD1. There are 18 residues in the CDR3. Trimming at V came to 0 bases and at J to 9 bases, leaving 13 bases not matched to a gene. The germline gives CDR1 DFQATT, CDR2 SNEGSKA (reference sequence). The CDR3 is CSARDRDRGYRFGSPLHF. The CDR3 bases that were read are TGCAGTGCTAGAGATCGGGACAGGGGGTATCGTTTTGGTTCACCC.

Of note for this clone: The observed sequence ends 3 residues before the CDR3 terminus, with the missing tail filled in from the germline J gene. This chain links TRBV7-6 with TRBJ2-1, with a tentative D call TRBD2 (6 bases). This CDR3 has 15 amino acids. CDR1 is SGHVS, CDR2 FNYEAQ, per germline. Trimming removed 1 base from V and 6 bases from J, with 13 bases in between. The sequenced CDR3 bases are TGTGCCAGCAGCTTAGAATTCGGGGGAGGCAATGAG. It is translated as CASSLEFGGGNE. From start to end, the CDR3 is CASSLEFGGGNEQFF.

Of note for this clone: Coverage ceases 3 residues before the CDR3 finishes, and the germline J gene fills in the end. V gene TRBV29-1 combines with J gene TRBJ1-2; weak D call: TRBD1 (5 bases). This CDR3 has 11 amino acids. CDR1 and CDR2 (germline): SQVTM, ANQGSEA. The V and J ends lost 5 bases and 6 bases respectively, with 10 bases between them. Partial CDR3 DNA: TGCAGCGTTAGGGGCAGCCATGGC. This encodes CSVRGSHG. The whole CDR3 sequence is CSVRGSHGYTF.

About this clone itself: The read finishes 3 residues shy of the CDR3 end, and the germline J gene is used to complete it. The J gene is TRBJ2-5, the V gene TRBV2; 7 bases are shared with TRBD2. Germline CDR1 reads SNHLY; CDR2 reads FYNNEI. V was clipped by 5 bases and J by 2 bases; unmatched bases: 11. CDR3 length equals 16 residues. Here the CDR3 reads CASSPGTTALQETQYF. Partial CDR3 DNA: TGTGCCAGCAGTCCAGGGACTACGGCCCTACAAGAGACC.

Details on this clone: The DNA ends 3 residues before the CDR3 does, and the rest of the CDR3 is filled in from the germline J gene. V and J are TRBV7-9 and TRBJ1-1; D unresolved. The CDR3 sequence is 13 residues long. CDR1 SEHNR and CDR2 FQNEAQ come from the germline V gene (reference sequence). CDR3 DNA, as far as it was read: TGTGCCAGCAGCTTGCCCCCCACAGATACG. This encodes CASSLPPTDT. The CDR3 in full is CASSLPPTDTAFF.

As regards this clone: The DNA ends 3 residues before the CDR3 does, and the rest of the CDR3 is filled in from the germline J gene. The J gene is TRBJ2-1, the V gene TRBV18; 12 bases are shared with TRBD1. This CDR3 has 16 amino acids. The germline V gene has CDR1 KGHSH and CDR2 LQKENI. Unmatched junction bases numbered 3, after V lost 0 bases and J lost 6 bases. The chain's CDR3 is CASSPPGTGGSNEQFF. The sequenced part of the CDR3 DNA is TGTGCCAGCTCACCACCGGGGACAGGGGGCTCCAATGAG.

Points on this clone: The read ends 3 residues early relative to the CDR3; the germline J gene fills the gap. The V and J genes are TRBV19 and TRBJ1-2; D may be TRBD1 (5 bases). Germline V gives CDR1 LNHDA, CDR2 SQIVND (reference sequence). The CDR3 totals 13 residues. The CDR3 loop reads CASSIAGHSDYTF. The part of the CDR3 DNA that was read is TGTGCCAGTAGTATAGCCGGACATAGTGAC.

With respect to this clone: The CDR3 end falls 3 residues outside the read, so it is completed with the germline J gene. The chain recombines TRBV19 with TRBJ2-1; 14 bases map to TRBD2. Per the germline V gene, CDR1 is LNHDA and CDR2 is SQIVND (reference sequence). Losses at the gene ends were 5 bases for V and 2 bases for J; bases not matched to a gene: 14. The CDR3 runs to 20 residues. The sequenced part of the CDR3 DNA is TGTGCCAGTAGTGCCGGGACTAGCGGGAGAGGATGGAGGACCTACAATGAG. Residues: CASSAGTSGRGWRTYNE. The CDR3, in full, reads CASSAGTSGRGWRTYNEQFF.

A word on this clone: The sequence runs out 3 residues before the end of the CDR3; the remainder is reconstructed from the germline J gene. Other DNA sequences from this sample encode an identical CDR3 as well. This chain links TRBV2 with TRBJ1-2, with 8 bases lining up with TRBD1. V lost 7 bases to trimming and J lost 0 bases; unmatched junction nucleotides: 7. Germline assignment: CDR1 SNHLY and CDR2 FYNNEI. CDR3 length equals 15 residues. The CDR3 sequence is CASTRRTGTNYGYTF. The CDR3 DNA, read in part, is TGTGCCAGCACTCGCAGGACAGGGACTAACTATGGC.